The 14 T cell receptor beta chains given below trace back to one sample, sequenced in a study of blood T cell repertoires in COVID-19. Sequencing was performed with immunoSEQ multiplex PCR; in TCRdb, only in-frame clones are kept and a portion is missing. The sample contains approximately 77,000 clones, over 85% of which appear only once. Specimen: peripheral blood. The receptors come from a man between 45 and 60 years old with active COVID-19.

The gene calls are TRBV4-3 and TRBJ2-2; TRBD2 matches at 7 bases. The CDR3 contains 17 residues. The germline gives CDR1 LGHNA, CDR2 YSLEER. V lost 0 bases and J lost 1; bases outside the gene matches: 5. This chain's CDR3 is CASSQEYKRGNTGELFF. As DNA, the CDR3 is TGCGCCAGCAGCCAAGAATATAAGCGGGGGAACACCGGGGAGCTGTTTTTT.

V and J are TRBV5-1 and TRBJ2-3; 9 positions agree with TRBD2. Germline V gene data show CDR1 as SGHRS and CDR2 as YFSETQ. V lost 7 bases, J lost 4 bases, and 7 bases stayed unmatched. The CDR3 contains 14 residues. The CDR3 DNA is TGCGCCAGCGGAATAGCGGGAGCGTCAGATACGCAGTATTTT. Residues: CASGIAGASDTQYF.

V and J are TRBV5-1 and TRBJ2-2, with D perhaps TRBD1 (5 bases). V was shortened by 4 bases and J by 0 bases, with 10 bases between the two germline ends. Germline V gene data show CDR1 as SGHRS and CDR2 as YFSETQ. The length of the CDR3 is 15 residues. The CDR3 sequence: CASSGRTPNTGELFF. CDR3 DNA sequence: TGCGCCAGCAGCGGCCGGACACCGAACACCGGGGAGCTGTTTTTT.

V and J are TRBV5-8 and TRBJ2-5, with a possible D match to TRBD1 (6 bases). The CDR3 runs to 16 residues. Germline CDR1 reads SGHTS; CDR2 reads YDEGEE. Trimming left V 0 bases short and J 2 bases short, with 14 bases between. The CDR3, as DNA: TGTGCCAGCAGCTTGGGGGCAGGGGATATTCAAGAGACCCAGTACTTC. Translation gives CASSLGAGDIQETQYF.

Note on this clone: Distinct nucleotide sequences in the sample also encode this CDR3. The chain employs TRBV10-1 and TRBJ2-4; D might be TRBD2 (5 bases). Germline V CDR1 and CDR2: WNHNN, SYGVQD (reference sequence). Trimming left V 2 bases short and J 1 base short, with 6 bases between. The CDR3 contains 14 residues. The CDR3, as DNA: TGCGCCAGCAGTGAGAGCGGCGCCAAAAACATTCAGTACTTC. Translating gives CASSESGAKNIQYF.

This clone was detected a few times. CDR3 residues: CASSSGLEGTSEQFF. In DNA form, the CDR3 reads TGTGCCAGCAGCTCGGGACTAGAGGGGACCAGTGAGCAGTTCTTC. The chain couples TRBV12-1 to TRBJ2-1; the tabulated D call, TRBD2, remains unverified against the DNA. TRBV12-1 is deemed a pseudogene. This CDR3 comprises 15 residues.

V is TRBV11-2 and J is TRBJ2-7; 7 bases align to TRBD1. This CDR3 comprises 14 residues. Trimming removed 3 bases from V and 6 bases from J; junction bases left unmatched: 8. CDR1 and CDR2 (germline): SGHAT, FQNNGV. The CDR3 protein is CASSLKGALTEQYF. CDR3 DNA: TGTGCCAGCAGCTTGAAGGGGGCTCTAACCGAGCAGTACTTC.

The V gene is TRBV7-2, the J gene TRBJ2-7, with 9 nucleotides matching TRBD2. This CDR3 is 13 amino acids long. Unmatched junction bases numbered 6, after V lost 5 bases and J lost 7 bases. Looked up from germline, CDR1 is SGHTA and CDR2 is FQGNSA. As DNA, the CDR3 is TGTGCCAGCAGCCCCGCGGGGGGGTTGGAGCAGTACTTC. Translated: CASSPAGGLEQYF.

The chain carries TRBV9 and TRBJ2-1; the D gene is possibly TRBD1 (6 bases). The CDR3 sequence is 16 residues long. V lost 3 bases, J lost 10 bases, and 23 bases lay in between. Germline V gene lookup returns CDR1 SGDLS and CDR2 YYNGEE. The CDR3 protein is CASSALPSSYQGEQFF. The CDR3, as DNA: TGTGCCAGCAGCGCCCTCCCAAGTTCATATCAGGGGGAGCAGTTCTTC.

The rearrangement links TRBV10-3 to TRBJ2-7; perhaps TRBD1 as D (6 bases). This CDR3 is built from 12 residues. Germline lookup yields CDR1 ENHRY and CDR2 SYGVKD. Trimming removed 4 bases at V and 6 bases at J, with 10 bases between. CDR3 protein: CAISGQGFEQYF. CDR3 bases: TGTGCCATCAGTGGGCAGGGGTTCGAGCAGTACTTC.

V gene TRBV5-1 combines with J gene TRBJ2-7; TRBD1 matches at 12 bases. In germline, CDR1 is SGHRS, CDR2 YFSETQ. J lost 4 bases, V lost 3 bases, and 2 bases had no gene match. This CDR3 spans 14 amino acids. The CDR3 loop is CASSWDRGRYEQYF. As DNA, the CDR3 is TGCGCCAGCAGCTGGGACAGGGGGCGGTACGAGCAGTACTTC.

The chain joins TRBV15 to TRBJ1-4; D is perhaps TRBD1 (6 bases). The CDR3 totals 15 residues. CDR1 and CDR2 from the germline V gene are LNHNV and YYDKDF (reference sequence). V was shortened by 1 base and J by 8 bases, with 14 bases between the two germline ends. CDR3 DNA sequence: TGTGCCACCAGCAGAGTCAGGGGTTTAGAGGAAAAACTGTTTTTT. This translates into CATSRVRGLEEKLFF.

This clone was seen a single time. V usage is TRBV10-3 and J usage is TRBJ1-2; 8 nucleotides align to TRBD1. Germline V gives CDR1 ENHRY, CDR2 SYGVKD. This CDR3 spans 13 amino acids. J gave up 7 bases and V 6 bases, and 7 bases lay outside the gene matches. The CDR3, as DNA: TGTGCCATCAGCTCCGACAGGGGAGGTGGCTACACCTTC. Residues: CAISSDRGGGYTF.

This chain uses TRBV5-6 with TRBJ1-6, with D hard to call. The germline V gene encodes CDR1 SGHDT and CDR2 YYEEEE. This CDR3 is built from 15 residues. Trimming left V 6 bases short and J 5 bases short, with 15 bases between. CDR3 nucleotides: TGTGCCAGCAACCCTGGGCCCAGCAATAATTCACCCCTCCACTTT. It yields the protein CASNPGPSNNSPLHF.